This T cell receptor (beta chain) is from a study of PD-1 blockade in classical Hodgkin lymphoma. There are 16 residues in the CDR3. Each patient relapsed following autologous stem cell transplantation, and prior brentuximab vedotin exposure differed. The assay was immunoSEQ multiplex PCR, and TCRdb's table has in-frame clones only and misses some. The table records under 15,000 clones, around 82% of them present only once. Sequenced material: peripheral blood mononuclear cells (PBMCs), taken at baseline. The V gene is TRBV21-1, the J gene TRBJ1-5. TRBV21-1 is a pseudogene locus. This TCR came from a human donor with classical Hodgkin lymphoma. The CDR3 DNA reads as TGTGCCAGCAGCAAAGCGCTTTCGGCTTTCGATCAGCCCCAGCATTTT. Its protein is CASSKALSAFDQPQHF.